The 27 T cell receptor beta chains listed next were all sequenced from one sample in a study of blood T cell repertoires in COVID-19. Generated by immunoSEQ multiplex PCR, the TCRdb table keeps only in-frame clones and is missing some. The sample carries fewer than 250,000 clones, around four fifths recorded once. Material for sequencing was peripheral blood. The receptors were gathered from a woman in her 70s with acute or convalescent COVID-19.

The chain combines TRBV7-9 with TRBJ1-1; D not resolved. Trimming left V 5 bases short and J 4 bases short, with 11 bases between. Germline V gene lookup returns CDR1 SEHNR and CDR2 FQNEAQ (reference sequence). CDR3 length: 13 amino acids. The CDR3 sequence is CASSSLSGTEAFF. The DNA of the CDR3 is TGTGCCAGCAGCAGCCTAAGTGGCACTGAAGCTTTCTTT.

This clone has more than one count but fewer than ten. The chain links TRBV7-2 to TRBJ1-3; maybe TRBD1 (6 bases). The V end was cut by 5 bases, the J end by 4 bases, with 15 bases between. Germline loops: CDR1 SGHTA, CDR2 FQGNSA. The CDR3 extends over 15 amino acids. Here the CDR3 DNA reads TGTGCCAGCAGCGGGGGACAACTAAACGGAAACACCATATATTTT. This codes for CASSGGQLNGNTIYF.

The genes are TRBV29-1 and TRBJ2-1; 7 bases line up with TRBD1. Germline V gene data show CDR1 as SQVTM and CDR2 as ANQGSEA. The CDR3 is made up of 12 amino acids. The ends lost 5 bases at V and 6 bases at J; junction bases unmatched: 4. The CDR3 coding sequence is TGCAGCGTTCTGACAGGGTTCAATGAGCAGTTCTTC. This codes for CSVLTGFNEQFF.

This sequence joins TRBV6-5 and TRBJ2-3, with D maybe TRBD1 (6 bases). V lost 6 bases and J lost 14, with 21 bases in between. CDR3 length: 13 amino acids. Germline CDR1 and CDR2: MNHEY and SVGAGI. The CDR3 loop reads CASRTQGKFIPYF. CDR3 nucleotide sequence: TGTGCCAGCAGGACACAGGGAAAGTTTATACCGTATTTT.

This rearrangement joins TRBV5-4 to TRBJ1-5; TRBD1 aligns across 11 bases. The CDR3 extends over 15 amino acids. V shed 3 bases, J shed 4 bases, and the junction held 3 bases outside the gene matches. Germline V gene data show CDR1 as SGHNT and CDR2 as YYREEE (reference sequence). DNA of the CDR3: TGTGCCAGCAGCTCGGGGACAGGGGGTAATCAGCCCCAGCATTTT. Protein product: CASSSGTGGNQPQHF. The full variable domain, in which reference TRBV5-4 and TRBJ1-5 provide the parts outside the CDR3, is ETGVTQSPTHLIKTRGQQVTLRCSSQSGHNTVSWYQQALGQGPQFIFQYYREEENGRGNFPPRFSGLQFPNYSSELNVNALELDDSALYLCASSSGTGGNQPQHFGDGTRLSIL.

The J gene is TRBJ1-4, the V gene TRBV29-1, with TRBD1 as a possible D gene (5 bases). With 1 base removed from V and 1 base from J, the gap between germline ends came to 10 bases. The germline CDR1 and CDR2 sequences are SQVTM and ANQGSEA. The CDR3 is 15 residues long. The DNA of the CDR3 is TGCAGCGTTGAAGCCATTAGGGGAACTAATGAAAAACTGTTTTTT. As protein: CSVEAIRGTNEKLFF.

CDR3 in DNA: TGTGCCATCAGCGACCCGGGACAGGGGGAGACCCAGTACTTC. Its protein product is CAISDPGQGETQYF. This chain joins TRBV10-3 and TRBJ2-5; 10 bases are a match to TRBD1. The CDR3 spans 14 residues. Germline V lookup: CDR1 ENHRY, CDR2 SYGVKD. V trimming: 6 bases; J trimming: 5 bases; junction bases outside the gene matches: 6.

The rearrangement joins TRBV6-2 or TRBV6-3 to TRBJ2-1; 7 positions match TRBD2. The CDR3 is made up of 15 amino acids. Losses at the gene ends were 2 bases for V and 6 bases for J; bases not matched to a gene: 7. The germline V gene has CDR1 MNHEY and CDR2 SVGEGT. CDR3 sequence: CASSYAAGEANEQFF. CDR3 bases: TGTGCCAGCAGTTACGCGGCGGGGGAGGCCAATGAGCAGTTCTTC.

The V gene is TRBV6-6, the J gene TRBJ2-5; perhaps TRBD1 as D (6 bases). Trimming pared 3 bases from V and 4 bases from J, leaving 12 bases between. The germline V gene encodes CDR1 MNHNY and CDR2 SVGAGI (reference sequence). This CDR3 has 14 residues. CDR3 region: CASSYLKGGETQYF. CDR3 DNA: TGTGCCAGCAGTTATCTGAAAGGGGGAGAGACCCAGTACTTC.

This rearrangement joins TRBV19 to TRBJ2-2; 9 bases are a match to TRBD1. After removal of 5 bases from V and 7 bases from J, the junction contained 14 bases not matched to a gene. Germline V gives CDR1 LNHDA, CDR2 SQIVND (reference sequence). The CDR3 covers 17 residues. The CDR3 spells CASSALWDRAYGGELFF. CDR3 sequence (DNA): TGTGCCAGTAGTGCCCTGTGGGACAGGGCTTATGGCGGGGAGCTGTTTTTT.

The chain has TRBV10-3 and TRBJ1-2; no reliable D call. Germline loops: CDR1 ENHRY, CDR2 SYGVKD. The CDR3 has 13 amino acids. Trimming stripped 2 bases from V and 8 bases from J, with 12 bases between. CDR3 in DNA: TGTGCCATCAGTGAGGGGCTGGATTACGGCTACACCTTC. Its protein product is CAISEGLDYGYTF.

This chain joins TRBV6-5 and TRBJ2-1; 12 positions match TRBD2. CDR1 and CDR2 (germline): MNHEY, SVGAGI. With 2 bases clipped from V and 6 bases from J, the junction kept 2 bases outside the gene matches. This CDR3 has 15 amino acids. CDR3 nucleotide sequence: TGTGCCAGCAGTTACGCTAGCGGGGGGGTCAATGAGCAGTTCTTC. It specifies CASSYASGGVNEQFF.

The gene calls are TRBV6-1 and TRBJ2-1; 8 bases are a match to TRBD1. Trimming cost V 2 bases and J 0 bases; bases outside gene matches: 15. The germline V gene has CDR1 MNHNS and CDR2 SASEGT. The CDR3 is 20 amino acids. The CDR3 DNA reads as TGTGCCAGCAGTGAAACGACAGGGGCGTTAGCCCCGAGCTCCTACAATGAGCAGTTCTTC. It encodes CASSETTGALAPSSYNEQFF.

The gene calls are TRBV10-3 and TRBJ2-3, with TRBD1 matching 10 bases. The CDR3 is 17 amino acids. V lost 3 bases to trimming and J lost 5 bases; unmatched junction nucleotides: 11. Germline V lookup: CDR1 ENHRY, CDR2 SYGVKD. The CDR3 is CAISDHVGTGVGDTQYF. CDR3 bases: TGTGCCATCAGTGATCACGTGGGGACAGGGGTGGGAGATACGCAGTATTTT.

The CDR3: CASSLKGKGTEAFF. CDR3 coding DNA: TGTGCCAGCAGCTTAAAGGGGAAGGGGACTGAAGCTTTCTTT. The rearrangement links TRBV7-8 to TRBJ1-1, with D tentatively TRBD1 (5 bases). The CDR3 runs 14 residues. The germline gives CDR1 SGHVS, CDR2 FQNEAQ. The V and J ends lost 2 bases and 5 bases respectively, with 12 bases between them.

J is TRBJ2-7 and V is TRBV5-4, with a tentative D call TRBD2 (5 bases). CDR3 size: 12 residues. V was cut by 0 bases and J by 5 bases, with 6 bases left in between. Germline CDR1 is SGHNT and CDR2 is YYREEE (reference sequence). The chain's CDR3 is CASSLEGDEQYF. Written as DNA, the CDR3 is TGTGCCAGCAGCTTGGAGGGAGACGAGCAGTACTTC. Complete variable domain (other parts from reference TRBV5-4 and TRBJ2-7): ETGVTQSPTHLIKTRGQQVTLRCSSQSGHNTVSWYQQALGQGPQFIFQYYREEENGRGNFPPRFSGLQFPNYSSELNVNALELDDSALYLCASSLEGDEQYFGPGTRLTVT.

This rearrangement joins TRBV24-1 to TRBJ1-2, with 10 bases that match TRBD1. The junction had 8 bases not matched to a gene; V was cut back by 1 base and J by 4 bases. The CDR3 loop spans 17 amino acids. CDR1 is KGHDR, CDR2 SFDVKD, per germline. CDR3 region: CATSDFDSGTGVYGYTF. CDR3 DNA: TGTGCCACCAGTGATTTCGATTCCGGGACAGGGGTCTATGGCTACACCTTC.

The V and J genes are TRBV19 and TRBJ1-2, with 10 bases matching TRBD1. With 0 bases clipped from V and 0 bases from J, the junction kept 7 bases outside the gene matches. The CDR3 has 18 amino acids. Germline V gene lookup returns CDR1 LNHDA and CDR2 SQIVND (reference sequence). CDR3 sequence (DNA): TGTGCCAGTAGTATAGATTTGACAGGGGGCCCTACTAACTATGGCTACACCTTC. Translating it yields CASSIDLTGGPTNYGYTF.

This clone occurred a few times. The chain joins TRBV4-3 to TRBJ1-2; perhaps TRBD1 as D (6 bases). Trimming left V 0 bases short and J 13 bases short, with 21 bases between. The CDR3 covers 15 residues. Germline V gene lookup returns CDR1 LGHNA and CDR2 YSLEER. The CDR3 nucleotides read TGCGCCAGCAGCCAAGACCCGTCGACAGGAATACTTCGCACCTTC. Its protein product is CASSQDPSTGILRTF.

V and J are TRBV7-9 and TRBJ2-5, with TRBD2 matching 11 bases. The germline V gene has CDR1 SEHNR and CDR2 FQNEAQ (reference sequence). This CDR3 spans 17 amino acids. J was trimmed by 5 bases and V by 3 bases; bases with no gene match: 11. The CDR3 loop reads CASSFPTSGDNEETQYF. The CDR3 DNA is TGTGCCAGCAGCTTTCCGACTAGCGGGGACAACGAGGAGACCCAGTACTTC.

V usage is TRBV4-2 and J usage is TRBJ1-3; the match to TRBD1 covers 9 bases. Germline CDR1 is LGHNA and CDR2 is YNFKEQ. The ends lost 0 bases at V and 4 bases at J; junction bases unmatched: 10. CDR3 length equals 18 residues. CDR3 DNA sequence: TGTGCCAGCAGCCAAGATCTTAGGACAGGGGTGGGGGGAAACACCATATATTTT. This codes for CASSQDLRTGVGGNTIYF.

V gene TRBV5-1 combines with J gene TRBJ1-3, with D uncertain. Trimming took 0 bases from V and 0 from J, leaving 10 bases between them. The CDR3 runs 16 residues. CDR1 SGHRS and CDR2 YFSETQ come from the germline V gene. The chain's CDR3 is CASSLAFTDSGNTIYF. The CDR3 nucleotides are TGCGCCAGCAGCTTGGCCTTTACAGACTCTGGAAACACCATATATTTT.

This rearrangement joins TRBV7-9 to TRBJ1-2, with TRBD1 identical over 9 bases. The V segment lost 5 bases and the J segment 3 bases; nucleotides outside the gene matches: 7. Per the germline V gene, CDR1 is SEHNR and CDR2 is FQNEAQ (reference sequence). This CDR3 has 15 amino acids. The CDR3, as DNA: TGTGCCAGCAGCGTATACAGGGACAGGGACTATGGCTACACCTTC. Encoded protein: CASSVYRDRDYGYTF. The entire variable domain, with the rest obtained from reference TRBV7-9 and TRBJ1-2, is as follows: DTGVSQNPRHKITKRGQNVTFRCDPISEHNRLYWYRQTLGQGPEFLTYFQNEAQLEKSRLLSDRFSAERPKGSFSTLEIQRTEQGDSAMYLCASSVYRDRDYGYTFGSGTRLTVV.

The chain links TRBV2 to TRBJ1-3; D gene uncertain. Trimming left V 2 bases short and J 1 base short, with 12 bases between. CDR3 size: 16 residues. Germline V gene lookup returns CDR1 SNHLY and CDR2 FYNNEI. CDR3 protein: CASSENGGRSGNTIYF. CDR3 nucleotides: TGTGCCAGCAGTGAAAATGGCGGCCGATCTGGAAACACCATATATTTT.

This clone was detected once. J is TRBJ2-7 and V is TRBV6-5; tentative D call: TRBD2 (6 bases). The CDR3 spans 15 residues. Per the germline V gene, CDR1 is MNHEY and CDR2 is SVGAGI. V lost 4 bases to trimming and J lost 2 bases, with 15 bases between them. The CDR3 DNA reads as TGTGCCAGCAGTTTAATGCCCGGGGAGGCCTACGAGCAGTACTTC. Protein product: CASSLMPGEAYEQYF.

The chain employs TRBV7-6 and TRBJ2-1; 12 positions match TRBD2. The length of the CDR3 is 16 residues. The germline CDR1 and CDR2 sequences are SGHVS and FNYEAQ. The J segment lost 4 bases and the V segment lost 2 bases, leaving 3 bases of the junction unmatched. The CDR3 is CASSLSTSGGYNEQFF. The DNA of the CDR3 is TGTGCCAGCAGCTTATCTACTAGCGGGGGGTACAATGAGCAGTTCTTC.

There are a few counts of this clone. V gene TRBV9 combines with J gene TRBJ1-6; D remains ambiguous. V lost 0 bases and J lost 4, with 5 bases in between. The CDR3 is made up of 14 amino acids. The V gene's germline CDR1 is SGDLS and CDR2 YYNGEE. The CDR3 bases are TGTGCCAGCAGCGTAGCAGTGTATAATTCACCCCTCCACTTT. Residues: CASSVAVYNSPLHF.